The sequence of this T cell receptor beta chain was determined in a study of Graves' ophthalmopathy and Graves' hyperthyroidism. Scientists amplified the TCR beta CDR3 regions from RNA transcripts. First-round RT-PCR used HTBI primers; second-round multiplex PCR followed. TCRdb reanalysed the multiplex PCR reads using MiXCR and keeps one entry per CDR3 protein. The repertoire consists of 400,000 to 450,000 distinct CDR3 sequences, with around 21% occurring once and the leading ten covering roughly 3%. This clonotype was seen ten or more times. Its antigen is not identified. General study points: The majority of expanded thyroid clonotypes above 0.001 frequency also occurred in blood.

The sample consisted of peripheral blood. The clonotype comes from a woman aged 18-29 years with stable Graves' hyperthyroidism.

In nucleotides, the CDR3 is TGTGCCAGCAGCTTAGAGGGACAGGTCTCCTACGAGCAGTACTTC. The encoded protein is CASSLEGQVSYEQYF. The chain recombines TRBV7-2 with TRBJ2-7; 8 bases match TRBD1. The CDR3 has 15 residues. Germline lookup yields CDR1 SGHTA and CDR2 FQGNSA. V gave up 1 base and J gave up 0 bases; unmatched junction bases: 2.